This TCR beta chain stems from a study of metastatic and nonmetastatic thyroid tumors. Study summary: Both malignant and benign thyroid patients supplied peripheral blood and tumor or nodule tissue samples, across which the repertoires of these patients were then compared. Study findings and constraints: Compared with benign nodules, malignant thyroid tumors were reported to have significantly higher TCR beta diversity in both blood and tumor.

A remark on this clone: The antigen is not known.

Study processing details: It was from CDR3 differences across clinicopathological groups that a distant-metastasis classifier for papillary thyroid cancer was built. TCRdb used MiXCR to call clones anew from the PCR reads. Here the V and J calls rest on TCRdb's processing, not on the authors' analysis. The sample consists of about 15,000 clones, about 34% of them appearing once. Prior to thyroid surgery, none of the patients had received any treatment. This CDR3 spans 15 amino acids. V was pared by 6 bases and J by 4 bases, with 19 bases between. Germline V gene data show CDR1 as SGHTA and CDR2 as FQGNSA.

This rearrangement joins TRBV7-2 to TRBJ2-7, with D possibly matching TRBD2 (6 bases). The sample taken for sequencing was tumor tissue. This clonotype was obtained from a male donor with papillary thyroid cancer or a benign thyroid nodule (not recorded which). Some clones in this sample may be carry-over from other donors' samples. This chain's CDR3 is CASSLTGVSVYEQYF. Written as DNA, the CDR3 is TGTGCCAGCAGTCTTACGGGGGTCAGCGTTTACGAGCAGTACTTC.